Presented here are 23 T cell receptor beta chains from one specimen sequenced in a study of blood T cells in healthy people across ages. Sample-barcoded 5' priming and a J-beta primer mix drove a second PCR of roughly 6 to 12 cycles. TCRdb analysed the 5' RACE reads with MiXCR anew, one entry per CDR3 protein. This sample has some 640,000 distinct CDR3 sequences, with approximately 50% found just once. The sample comprised blood. The receptors stem from a woman aged 55-69 years in good health.

This chain connects TRBV3-1 to TRBJ2-7; D unclear. The ends were cut back, 3 bases at V and 4 bases at J, with 10 bases in the middle. The CDR3 contains 13 residues. The germline CDR1 and CDR2 sequences are LGHDT and YNNKEL (reference sequence). CDR3 sequence (DNA): TGTGCCAGCAGCCAGTCGCCGACTTACGAGCAGTACTTC. Translation gives CASSQSPTYEQYF.

As regards this clonotype: One junction end disagrees with the germline gene, perhaps due to a read error. The genes are TRBV5-1 and TRBJ2-1; a weak D match, TRBD1 (5 bases). The CDR3 covers 13 residues. Germline CDR1 is SGHRS and CDR2 is YFSETQ. Written as DNA, the CDR3 is TGCGCCAGCGCCCTAGGGGCCTACAATGGGCAGTTCTTC. Protein: CASALGAYNGQFF.

This clonotype was found a few times. V and J are TRBV29-1 and TRBJ2-1; TRBD1 agrees at 8 bases. Trimming removed 7 bases from V and 8 bases from J; junction bases left unmatched: 13. The CDR3 loop spans 14 amino acids. Per the germline V gene, CDR1 is SQVTM and CDR2 is ANQGSEA. CDR3 in DNA: TGCAGCGCAGTTCCAGGGGGCGCGAGCTATGAGCAGTTCTTC. It is translated as CSAVPGGASYEQFF.

The rearrangement uses TRBV2 and TRBJ2-1, with 7 bases fitting TRBD1. The DNA matches TRBJ2-7 better at its end, which makes the J call doubtful. The CDR3 is 14 residues long. CDR1 and CDR2 from the germline V gene are SNHLY and FYNNEI. CDR3 nucleotide sequence: TGTGCCAGCAGTGGGGACAGAAGATCCTACCTGCAGTACTTC. Translated, it gives CASSGDRRSYLQYF.

This clonotype has more than one count but fewer than ten. The chain is built from TRBV20-1 and TRBJ2-1, with 11 nucleotides matching TRBD1. CDR3 length: 16 residues. Looked up from germline, CDR1 is DFQATT and CDR2 is SNEGSKA (reference sequence). V dropped 0 bases and J dropped 9; count of bases not matched to a gene: 10. CDR3 sequence reads: CSARDPGTGGIGEQFF. CDR3 in DNA: TGCAGTGCTAGAGATCCCGGGACAGGGGGTATCGGTGAGCAGTTCTTC.

V usage is TRBV10-3 and J usage is TRBJ2-3; perhaps TRBD2 as D (5 bases). V shed 7 bases and J shed 0 bases, with 14 bases lying between them. Germline V lookup: CDR1 ENHRY, CDR2 SYGVKD. The CDR3 has 15 residues. The CDR3 DNA reads TGTGCCATCATGAGGGAAGTTAGAAGCACAGATACGCAGTATTTT. Translating gives CAIMREVRSTDTQYF.

V and J are TRBV7-2 and TRBJ2-3; 10 bases are a match to TRBD2. Losses at the gene ends were 4 bases for V and 1 base for J; bases not matched to a gene: 14. Germline loops: CDR1 SGHTA, CDR2 FQGNSA. This CDR3 comprises 19 residues. CDR3 DNA: TGTGCCAGCAGCTCCACCCCTTGGCTAGCGGGAGAGCGCACAGATACGCAGTATTTT. This translates into CASSSTPWLAGERTDTQYF.

This clonotype was counted between two and nine times. The chain recombines TRBV4-3 with TRBJ2-3; no clear D gene. CDR3 length: 15 amino acids. V was pared by 0 bases and J by 3 bases, with 10 bases between. Germline assignment: CDR1 LGHNA and CDR2 YSLEER. In DNA, the CDR3 is TGCGCCAGCAGCCAAGAGGTTATAAGTACAGATACGCAGTATTTT. It specifies CASSQEVISTDTQYF.

This clonotype was recorded a few times. The V gene is TRBV28, the J gene TRBJ2-4; no firm D call. The ends were cut back, 5 bases at V and 13 bases at J, with 15 bases in the middle. This CDR3 contains 12 residues. The germline V gene has CDR1 MDHEN and CDR2 SYDVKM. This CDR3 reads CASSLPNARQYF. CDR3 sequence (DNA): TGTGCCAGCAGTCTCCCGAACGCACGGCAGTACTTC.

This chain links TRBV19 with TRBJ2-1, with D possibly being TRBD2 (5 bases). This CDR3 has 13 amino acids. V shed 7 bases and J shed 5 bases, with 12 bases lying between them. From germline, CDR1 is LNHDA and CDR2 SQIVND (reference sequence). The CDR3 bases are TGTGCCAGTACTTCGCGGGCCAACAATGAGCAGTTCTTC. Its translation: CASTSRANNEQFF. The whole variable domain, remainder taken from reference TRBV19 and TRBJ2-1, is DGGITQSPKYLFRKEGQNVTLSCEQNLNHDAMYWYRQDPGQGLRLIYYSQIVNDFQKGDIAEGYSVSREKKESFPLTVTSAQKNPTAFYLCASTSRANNEQFFGPGTRLTVL.

This clonotype showed up just a few times. This sequence joins TRBV12-3 or TRBV12-4 and TRBJ2-7; no firm D call. This CDR3 region has 14 residues. The germline V and J ends were trimmed by 5 bases and 3 bases, with 14 bases remaining between them. The CDR3 reads CASSPTTVIYEQYF. CDR3 sequence (DNA): TGTGCCAGCAGTCCTACCACGGTGATCTACGAGCAGTACTTC.

This clonotype occurred a few times. The CDR3 bases are TGTGCCAGCAGTGAACCGGACAGGGAGAATTCACCCCTCCACTTT. Its protein product is CASSEPDRENSPLHF. This chain uses TRBV25-1 with TRBJ1-6; 8 positions match TRBD1. Losses at the gene ends were 2 bases for V and 7 bases for J; bases not matched to a gene: 4. The length of the CDR3 is 15 residues. The germline V gene encodes CDR1 MGHDK and CDR2 SYGVNS.

This chain connects TRBV5-1 to TRBJ1-1; no firm D call. This CDR3 has 13 amino acids. V lost 1 base and J lost 7, with 11 bases in between. Germline-derived CDR1 and CDR2 are SGHRS and YFSETQ. The CDR3 region is CASSLSEGCEAFF. The CDR3 DNA sequence: TGCGCCAGCAGCTTGTCGGAGGGATGTGAAGCTTTCTTT.

This clonotype has more than one count but fewer than ten. The chain employs TRBV7-2 and TRBJ1-5; 7 bases are shared with TRBD1. The trim removed 2 bases at V and 5 bases at J, leaving 6 bases unmatched. The CDR3 extends over 15 amino acids. Germline V CDR1 and CDR2: SGHTA, FQGNSA. CDR3 protein: CASSLTGVGDQPQHF. Here the CDR3 DNA reads TGTGCCAGCAGCTTAACAGGGGTAGGGGATCAGCCCCAGCATTTT.

This clonotype appeared a few times. The chain uses TRBV15 and TRBJ1-6; perhaps TRBD1 as D (5 bases). The CDR3 is made up of 17 amino acids. The V gene lost 1 base and the J gene lost 3 bases, with 13 bases spanning the gap. Per germline, CDR1 LNHNV and CDR2 YYDKDF (reference sequence). The CDR3 protein is CATSRGGGNFYNSPLHF. In DNA, the CDR3 is TGTGCCACCAGCAGAGGTGGGGGGAATTTCTATAATTCACCCCTCCACTTT.

This clonotype was picked up a small number of times. This chain uses TRBV2 with TRBJ2-5; weak D call: TRBD2 (6 bases). CDR1 SNHLY and CDR2 FYNNEI come from the germline V gene. The CDR3 consists of 12 residues. V was trimmed by 3 bases and J by 11 bases, leaving 13 bases between them. The CDR3 reads CASSDQSREQYF. Here the CDR3 DNA reads TGTGCCAGCAGTGATCAGTCTCGGGAGCAGTACTTC.

The chain couples TRBV6-6 to TRBJ2-7, with D perhaps TRBD2 (6 bases). Germline V gene data show CDR1 as MNHNY and CDR2 as SVGAGI (reference sequence). CDR3 length: 14 amino acids. Trimming cost V 5 bases and J 2 bases, with 13 bases left between them. The CDR3 loop reads CASSNLSGPYEQYF. The CDR3 region has the DNA TGTGCCAGCAGTAACCTTAGCGGCCCCTACGAGCAGTACTTC.

This clonotype turned up a few times. The chain joins TRBV7-2 to TRBJ2-7; TRBD1 agrees at 9 bases. The CDR3 totals 16 residues. V shed 2 bases and J 4 bases; nucleotides not matched to a gene: 9. Germline CDR1 reads SGHTA; CDR2 reads FQGNSA. Here the CDR3 DNA reads TGTGCCAGCAGCTTATTTTCGGGACAGGGTGGTTACGAGCAGTACTTC. Translated, it gives CASSLFSGQGGYEQYF.

Notes on this clonotype: A much larger clonotype is one base distant, so this may be a read error. The V and J genes are TRBV7-2 and TRBJ2-5, with TRBD2 as a possible D gene (5 bases). The germline V and J ends were trimmed by 5 bases and 5 bases, with 15 bases remaining between them. Germline CDR1 SGHTA, CDR2 FQGNSA. The CDR3 has 14 residues. In DNA, the CDR3 is TGTGCCAGCAGCGTATTGATGGGGAGTGAGACCCAGTACTTC. It yields the protein CASSVLMGSETQYF.

In this sample, this clonotype turned up once. This chain joins TRBV7-2 and TRBJ2-6; D is unclear. This CDR3 is built from 15 residues. Trimming stripped 7 bases from V and 0 bases from J, with 10 bases between. Germline V gene data show CDR1 as SGHTA and CDR2 as FQGNSA. The CDR3 region is CASTDYSSGANVLTF. CDR3 in DNA: TGTGCCAGCACCGATTATAGCTCTGGGGCCAACGTCCTGACTTTC.

A few counts support this clonotype. The V call is TRBV18, the J call TRBJ2-1, with D possibly called TRBD1 or TRBD2 (5 bases each). V lost 3 bases, J lost 2 bases, and 11 bases lay in between. CDR1 and CDR2 (germline): KGHSH, LQKENI. The length of the CDR3 is 15 residues. The CDR3 reads CASSPQRGPYNEQFF. The CDR3 region has the DNA TGTGCCAGCTCACCCCAGAGGGGTCCCTACAATGAGCAGTTCTTC. Drawing the rest from reference TRBV18 and TRBJ2-1, the complete variable domain is NAGVMQNPRHLVRRRGQEARLRCSPMKGHSHVYWYRQLPEEGLKFMVYLQKENIIDESGMPKERFSAEFPKEGPSILRIQQVVRGDSAAYFCASSPQRGPYNEQFFGPGTRLTVL.

The chain is built from TRBV20-1 and TRBJ1-2, with a tentative D call TRBD1 (5 bases). The germline V gene has CDR1 DFQATT and CDR2 SNEGSKA (reference sequence). The CDR3 runs 16 residues. The V gene lost 2 bases and the J gene lost 7 bases, with 23 bases spanning the gap. The CDR3 DNA reads as TGCAGTGCTAGATGGACGGGGGAGGGATCTTTGGGTGGCTACACCTTC. It yields the protein CSARWTGEGSLGGYTF.

The V call is TRBV10-3, the J call TRBJ2-1; TRBD2 aligns across 9 bases. The CDR3 covers 13 residues. Germline V gene lookup returns CDR1 ENHRY and CDR2 SYGVKD. The V gene end was trimmed by 9 bases and the J gene end by 4 bases; junction bases not matched to a gene: 4. The CDR3, as DNA: TGTGCCATACGACTAGCGGAATACAATGAGCAGTTCTTC. Amino acids: CAIRLAEYNEQFF.